This entry lists 11 T cell receptor beta chains sequenced from one sample in a study of human T cells and chemical hapten exposure. Time point in this sample: patch test 1, 2 weeks after DPC sensitization. The treatment denotes: therapeutic diphenylcyclopropenone sensitization with weekly scalp DPC. TCRdb passed the RACE reads through MiXCR, listing each CDR3 protein once. Of under 65,000 distinct CDR3 sequences detected, 9.3% appear once; the ten largest clones hold roughly 4.1%. The sequencing used whole blood, collected in connection with sensitization to the hapten diphenylcyclopropenone (DPC). These receptors came from a woman between 45 and 60 years old with alopecia areata. Some clones in this sample may be carry-over from other donors' samples.

In this sample, this clonotype turned up many times. This chain joins TRBV12-3 or TRBV12-4 and TRBJ1-4; D not resolved. The V end was cut by 5 bases, the J end by 6 bases, with 10 bases between. This CDR3 has 13 amino acids. The CDR3 sequence is CASSPTPYEKLFF. The CDR3 DNA follows: TGTGCCAGCAGTCCCACCCCGTATGAAAAACTGTTTTTT.

This clonotype was detected many times. V gene TRBV5-1 combines with J gene TRBJ2-3; D is uncertain. Trimming took 0 bases from V and 0 from J, leaving 2 bases between them. The V gene's germline CDR1 is SGHRS and CDR2 YFSETQ. CDR3 length: 13 amino acids. The CDR3 DNA is TGCGCCAGCAGCTTGGGGAGCACAGATACGCAGTATTTT. Its translation: CASSLGSTDTQYF.

This clonotype turned up a few times. This chain joins TRBV20-1 and TRBJ2-5; D not certain. Germline V gene sequence: CDR1 DFQATT, CDR2 SNEGSKA (reference sequence). Deletions cut 0 bases from V and 1 base from J, with 12 bases between. The CDR3 runs to 15 residues. The CDR3 sequence: CSARDSSPSQETQYF. The CDR3 region has the DNA TGCAGTGCTAGAGATTCGTCCCCGTCCCAAGAGACCCAGTACTTC.

This clonotype was seen at least ten times. V is TRBV7-9 and J is TRBJ1-1; 7 bases line up with TRBD1. The germline gives CDR1 SEHNR, CDR2 FQNEAQ (reference sequence). The CDR3 contains 12 residues. After removal of 5 bases from V and 8 bases from J, the junction contained 5 bases not matched to a gene. The CDR3 protein is CASSANRGEAFF. Here the CDR3 DNA reads TGTGCCAGCAGCGCAAACAGGGGCGAAGCTTTCTTT.

This chain uses TRBV29-1 with TRBJ2-7; 7 bases are shared with TRBD1. The trim removed 5 bases at V and 5 bases at J, leaving 9 bases unmatched. The CDR3 loop spans 13 amino acids. CDR1 is SQVTM and CDR2 is ANQGSEA in the germline V gene. The CDR3 DNA reads as TGCAGCGTTAAGGAACAGGGGTTCGACGAGCAGTACTTC. Protein: CSVKEQGFDEQYF.

This chain joins TRBV28 and TRBJ2-7; either TRBD1 or TRBD2 may supply D (5 bases each). This CDR3 is built from 14 residues. Trimming removed 1 base from V and 6 bases from J, with 13 bases in between. The germline gives CDR1 MDHEN, CDR2 SYDVKM. This chain's CDR3 is CASSLFGGAVEQYF. The CDR3 DNA follows: TGTGCCAGCAGTTTATTTGGGGGAGCGGTCGAGCAGTACTTC.

This clonotype was seen ten or more times. DNA of the CDR3: TGCAGTGCTTTACTAGCGGGAGTATTTGAGACCCAGTACTTC. Amino acid sequence: CSALLAGVFETQYF. The V and J genes are TRBV20-1 and TRBJ2-5; 11 bases map to TRBD2. V lost 5 bases, J lost 5 bases, and 7 bases stayed unmatched. Germline V lookup: CDR1 DFQATT, CDR2 SNEGSKA (reference sequence). The CDR3 is 14 residues long.

The chain joins TRBV28 to TRBJ1-1, with a tentative D call TRBD1 (5 bases). Germline V gene sequence: CDR1 MDHEN, CDR2 SYDVKM. With 6 bases removed from V and 5 bases from J, the gap between germline ends came to 19 bases. The CDR3 covers 15 residues. The CDR3 DNA reads as TGTGCCAGCAGACCGAACCGGGGGGGTAGGACTGAAGCTTTCTTT. This encodes CASRPNRGGRTEAFF.

This clonotype was counted ten times or more. The genes are TRBV12-3 or TRBV12-4 and TRBJ2-7; 14 bases are shared with TRBD2. The CDR3 totals 14 residues. J lost 6 bases, V lost 7 bases, and 5 bases had no gene match. CDR3 loop: CASNKGLAGGEQYF. In DNA, the CDR3 is TGTGCCAGCAATAAAGGACTAGCGGGAGGCGAGCAGTACTTC.

This clonotype was seen many times. The rearrangement links TRBV29-1 to TRBJ1-1, with D perhaps TRBD1 (6 bases). CDR1 and CDR2 from the germline V gene are SQVTM and ANQGSEA. V dropped 6 bases and J dropped 1 base, with 9 bases sitting between them. The CDR3 totals 12 residues. The CDR3 nucleotides are TGCAGCGTCCAGGGGCCGAACACTGAAGCTTTCTTT. It is translated as CSVQGPNTEAFF. Full variable domain (rest looked up from reference TRBV29-1 and TRBJ1-1): SAVISQKPSRDICQRGTSLTIQCQVDSQVTMMFWYRQQPGQSLTLIATANQGSEATYESGFVIDKFPISRPNLTFSTLTVSNMSPEDSSIYLCSVQGPNTEAFFGQGTRLTVV.

This clonotype was detected many times. V is TRBV29-1 and J is TRBJ2-5; D not resolved. Germline lookup yields CDR1 SQVTM and CDR2 ANQGSEA. There are 12 residues in the CDR3. Trimming took off 5 bases at V and 0 bases at J, with 7 bases between the two ends. The CDR3: CSVLGYQETQYF. The CDR3 coding sequence is TGCAGCGTTCTGGGGTACCAAGAGACCCAGTACTTC. Complete variable domain (other parts from reference TRBV29-1 and TRBJ2-5): SAVISQKPSRDICQRGTSLTIQCQVDSQVTMMFWYRQQPGQSLTLIATANQGSEATYESGFVIDKFPISRPNLTFSTLTVSNMSPEDSSIYLCSVLGYQETQYFGPGTRLLVL.